This T cell receptor beta chain was sequenced in a study of identical twins. Broader study findings: Modelling underestimated the level of out-of-frame TCR alpha sharing observed in monozygotic twins.

In regard to this clonotype: Its antigen is still unknown.

Each cDNA held unique molecular identifiers, and template switching gave it a universal primer site. TCRdb reprocessed the 5' RACE reads with MiXCR, giving one entry per CDR3 protein. The sample gives some 270,000 distinct CDR3 sequences, about 8% of which show up once; 3% is in the top ten. CDR1 is SGHTA, CDR2 FQGNSA, per germline. V shed 7 bases and J shed 2 bases, with 21 bases lying between them. This CDR3 is built from 17 residues. The data also belong to a second study, concerning yellow fever vaccine responses in identical twins.

Sequences were obtained from CD8+ T cells sorted from blood. This receptor was taken from a woman aged 18-29 years in good health. The V gene is TRBV7-2, the J gene TRBJ2-1; D may be TRBD2 (6 bases). CDR3 in amino acids: CASTPKSGLRTYNEQFF. CDR3 DNA sequence: TGTGCCAGCACCCCGAAGAGCGGGCTGAGGACCTACAATGAGCAGTTCTTC.